This is a list of T cell receptor beta chains from one sample in a study of cytomegalovirus exposure and HLA in healthy donors. The protocol was immunoSEQ multiplex PCR, while the TCRdb copy is restricted to in-frame clones and leaves out a portion. Recorded for this sample: tens of thousands of clones. Sequences were obtained from PBMCs. The origin of the receptors is a man aged 40-50 years in good health and CMV-seronegative. Each CDR3 is given with its conserved first and last residue. Each record gives: J gene, D gene, V gene, clone size, CDR3 protein, CDR3 DNA. A D gene is named only where the DNA matches it firmly. Size values are once, few and many counts, or a class for expanded clones, and some rows have none.

TRBJ2-2 NA TRBV5-4 NA CASSRGGETGELFF TGTGCCAGCAGCCGAGGGGGAGAAACCGGGGAGCTGTTTTTT
TRBJ1-4 TRBD1 TRBV7-9 NA CASSPPGQGVAEKLFF TGTGCCAGCAGCCCACCGGGACAGGGTGTAGCTGAAAAACTGTTTTTT
TRBJ2-2 TRBD2 TRBV9 NA CASSVASRGGNTGELFF TGTGCCAGCAGCGTAGCCTCCCGCGGGGGGAACACCGGGGAGCTGTTTTTT
TRBJ1-1 NA TRBV5-1 NA CASSLSEGVNTEAFF TGCGCCAGCAGCTTGTCCGAGGGAGTCAACACTGAAGCTTTCTTT
TRBJ2-1 TRBD2 TRBV19 NA CASSIRGQRGGRNEQFF TGTGCCAGTAGTATTCGGGGCCAGCGGGGGGGCCGCAATGAGCAGTTCTTC
TRBJ2-1 TRBD2 TRBV29-1 NA CSVLYRLAGDNEQFF TGCAGCGTCCTCTACCGACTAGCGGGGGACAATGAGCAGTTCTTC
TRBJ2-2 TRBD2 TRBV7-9 NA CASRLLAGAYTGELFF TGTGCCAGCAGGCTACTAGCGGGGGCCTACACCGGGGAGCTGTTTTTT
TRBJ2-7 NA TRBV20-1 NA CSGEIFLEQYF TGCAGTGGAGAGATTTTCCTCGAGCAGTACTTC
TRBJ2-1 TRBD2 TRBV5-5 NA CASSLGVSGGAGEQFF TGTGCCAGCAGCTTGGGGGTTAGCGGGGGGGCCGGTGAGCAGTTCTTC
TRBJ2-3 NA TRBV5-3 NA CATNPGVCTDTQYF TGTGCCACGAACCCAGGGGTGTGCACAGATACGCAGTATTTT
TRBJ1-2 NA TRBV15 NA CATSEGEYGYTF TGTGCCACCAGTGAGGGGGAGTATGGCTACACCTTC
TRBJ1-5 NA TRBV2 NA CASAGFENQPQHF TGTGCCAGCGCAGGTTTTGAAAATCAGCCCCAGCATTTT
TRBJ1-4 TRBD1 TRBV6-5 NA CASSGTGVGEKLFF TGTGCCAGCAGCGGGACAGGGGTTGGCGAAAAACTGTTTTTT
TRBJ2-7 TRBD2 TRBV5-5 NA CASSWGGEAYEQYF TGTGCCAGCAGCTGGGGGGGGGAGGCCTACGAGCAGTACTTC
TRBJ1-1 TRBD1 TRBV6-6 NA CASSRQGATEAFF TGTGCCAGCAGTAGACAGGGGGCCACTGAAGCTTTCTTT
TRBJ2-3 NA TRBV29-1 NA CSVENSPDTQYF TGCAGCGTTGAGAACTCACCAGATACGCAGTATTTT
TRBJ2-7 TRBD2 TRBV18 NA CASSQGYGGAAEQYF TGTGCCAGCTCACAGGGGTACGGGGGGGCGGCCGAGCAGTACTTC
TRBJ2-7 TRBD1 TRBV7-8 NA CASRRTGGDGYEQYF TGTGCCAGCAGACGTACAGGGGGAGACGGTTACGAGCAGTACTTC
TRBJ2-3 TRBD2 TRBV30 NA CAGLAGGAADTQYF TGTGCCGGTCTAGCGGGGGGGGCGGCAGATACGCAGTATTTT
TRBJ1-2 TRBD1 TRBV2 NA CASRTGQGDGYTF TGTGCCAGCAGGACGGGACAGGGAGACGGCTACACCTTC
TRBJ1-6 NA TRBV11-2 NA CASSLDWLSGRSSYNSPLHF TGTGCCAGCAGCTTAGATTGGCTAAGCGGGAGGAGCTCCTATAATTCACCCCTCCACTTT
TRBJ2-7 TRBD2 TRBV6-5 NA CASSYSWRGVGYEQYF TGTGCCAGCAGTTACTCGTGGCGGGGGGTTGGCTACGAGCAGTACTTC
TRBJ1-1 NA TRBV4-1 NA CASSQRQEALAFF TGCGCCAGCAGCCAACGACAGGAGGCGTTAGCTTTCTTT
TRBJ1-5 NA TRBV29-1 NA CSVEVGGNQPQHF TGCAGCGTTGAAGTCGGGGGCAATCAGCCCCAGCATTTT
TRBJ2-3 TRBD2 TRBV27 NA CASSQRGGTDTQYF TGTGCCAGCAGTCAACGGGGGGGCACAGATACGCAGTATTTT
TRBJ1-4 NA TRBV30 NA CAWSPGLYNEKLFF TGTGCCTGGAGTCCTGGACTCTATAATGAAAAACTGTTTTTT
TRBJ2-7 NA TRBV6-6 NA CASSYFSDYEQYF TGTGCCAGCAGTTACTTTTCAGACTACGAGCAGTACTTC
TRBJ2-6 NA TRBV5-1 NA CASSVAQGTSGANVLTF TGCGCCAGCAGCGTGGCCCAGGGTACCTCTGGGGCCAACGTCCTGACTTTC
TRBJ2-3 TRBD2 TRBV4-1 NA CASSQAEGGGGTDTQYF TGCGCCAGCAGCCAAGCGGAGGGCGGGGGGGGCACAGATACGCAGTATTTT
TRBJ1-6 TRBD1 TRBV13 NA CASSLDRGSSYNSPLHF TGTGCCAGCAGCTTGGACAGGGGGAGCTCCTATAATTCACCCCTCCACTTT
TRBJ2-7 NA TRBV18 NA CASSLSSSYEQYF TGTGCCAGCTCACTATCTAGCTCCTACGAGCAGTACTTC
TRBJ1-5 NA TRBV29-1 NA CSVVWGGSGSNQPQHF TGCAGCGTAGTATGGGGGGGAAGCGGGAGCAATCAGCCCCAGCATTTT
TRBJ2-1 TRBD2 TRBV6-5 NA CASSSVAGGLGNEQFF TGTGCCAGCAGTTCGGTAGCGGGGGGGCTCGGAAATGAGCAGTTCTTC
TRBJ1-2 NA TRBV6-1 NA CASSGDSSGHGYSF TGTGCCAGCAGTGGCGACTCAAGTGGTCACGGCTACTCCTTC
TRBJ2-2 NA TRBV19 NA CASSMIRVNTGELFF TGTGCCAGTAGTATGATCCGGGTTAACACCGGGGAGCTGTTTTTT
TRBJ2-5 TRBD2 TRBV13 NA CASSNGGGETQYF TGTGCCAGCAGCAACGGGGGGGGAGAGACCCAGTACTTC
TRBJ2-5 TRBD1 TRBV9 NA CASSGNPTGGDQETQYF TGTGCCAGCAGCGGGAACCCGACAGGGGGCGACCAAGAGACCCAGTACTTC
TRBJ1-1 TRBD1 TRBV6-1 NA CASSDRDRGEAFF TGTGCCAGCAGTGACCGGGACAGGGGGGAAGCTTTCTTT
TRBJ1-6 NA TRBV4-1 NA CASSQPTSGSYNSPLHF TGCGCCAGCAGCCAGCCGACCTCAGGCTCCTATAATTCACCCCTCCACTTT
TRBJ2-7 NA TRBV9 medium-sized CASSVGQDSSYEQYF TGTGCCAGCAGCGTAGGACAGGACAGTTCCTACGAGCAGTACTTC
TRBJ2-1 TRBD1 TRBV5-1 NA CASSFGTGGMNEQFF TGCGCCAGCAGCTTCGGGACAGGGGGCATGAATGAGCAGTTCTTC
TRBJ1-6 NA TRBV30 NA CAWTYNSPLHF TGTGCCTGGACTTATAATTCACCCCTCCACTTT
TRBJ2-7 TRBD1 TRBV6-5 NA CASIPDRDSYEQYF TGTGCCAGCATCCCAGACAGGGACTCCTACGAGCAGTACTTC
TRBJ2-1 NA TRBV7-9 NA CASTLTGAEIGNEQFF TGTGCCAGCACCTTGACTGGAGCGGAGATCGGGAATGAGCAGTTCTTC
TRBJ2-5 TRBD2 TRBV15 NA CATSRERRASGRQETQYF TGTGCCACCAGCAGGGAGAGGAGGGCTAGCGGGAGACAAGAGACCCAGTACTTC